This paragraph covers one TCR beta chain sequence. A second PCR, run for roughly 7 to 12 cycles, used a sample-barcoded 5' primer plus a J-beta primer mix. TCRdb re-called the 5' RACE reads with MiXCR, one entry per CDR3 protein. The sample consists of 450,000 to 650,000 distinct CDR3 sequences, less than 25% of them appearing once. This specimen comes from a study of blood T cells in healthy people across ages. V lost 5 bases, J lost 5 bases, and 8 bases stayed unmatched. The CDR3 totals 14 residues. CDR1 is SGHRS and CDR2 is YFSETQ in the germline V gene. These data also featured in a second study, about T cells of mothers and their children.

The sequencing input was blood. V usage is TRBV5-1 and J usage is TRBJ1-1; 8 nucleotides agree with TRBD1. The TCR was taken from a boy under 18 in good health. The CDR3 coding sequence is TGCGCCAGCAGAGTCGGACAGGGAGGGACTGAAGCTTTCTTT. Amino acid sequence: CASRVGQGGTEAFF.